Below, 29 T cell receptor beta chains from the same sample are listed, as sequenced in a study of cytomegalovirus exposure and HLA in healthy donors. Clones were sequenced by immunoSEQ multiplex PCR, and TCRdb holds only the in-frame ones, with some missing. Of 300,000 to 400,000 clones in the sample, 80% to 90% are singletons; the top ten hold under 0.9%. Sequenced sample: PBMCs. The receptors were gathered from a woman between 18 and 30 years old in good health and CMV-seronegative.

The chain carries TRBV5-4 and TRBJ1-1; D possibly corresponds to TRBD1 (6 bases). V dropped 4 bases and J dropped 7 bases, with 23 bases sitting between them. CDR3 length: 16 residues. Germline V gene data show CDR1 as SGHNT and CDR2 as YYREEE (reference sequence). The CDR3 region has the DNA TGTGCCAGCAGCCTTCACCCAAAAGGGGGGGTTATTGAAGCTTTCTTT. Translated: CASSLHPKGGVIEAFF.

The rearrangement uses TRBV5-6 and TRBJ2-3; no clear D. CDR1 and CDR2 (germline): SGHDT, YYEEEE. This CDR3 contains 11 residues. Trimming left V 1 base short and J 6 bases short, with 3 bases between. The CDR3 DNA reads as TGTGCCAGCAGCTTGAGCGATACGCAGTATTTT. Residues: CASSLSDTQYF.

This chain connects TRBV10-3 to TRBJ1-2; D perhaps matches TRBD1 (6 bases). Germline V gives CDR1 ENHRY, CDR2 SYGVKD. With 6 bases removed from V and 1 base from J, the gap between germline ends came to 15 bases. The CDR3 is 15 amino acids. The CDR3 DNA follows: TGTGCCATCAGACCGGGAAACAGGGATAACTATGGCTACACCTTC. This codes for CAIRPGNRDNYGYTF.

The chain joins TRBV4-1 to TRBJ1-5, with D perhaps matching TRBD1 (6 bases). The CDR3 has 15 residues. Trimming cost V 3 bases and J 6 bases, with 15 bases left between them. The V gene's germline CDR1 is MGHRA and CDR2 YSYEKL. The CDR3 nucleotides read TGCGCCAGCAGCCATGAGGGGGGGCAGGCTCAGCCCCAGCATTTT. Its translation is CASSHEGGQAQPQHF.

This sequence joins TRBV14 and TRBJ1-1; 7 nucleotides match TRBD1. The CDR3 runs to 15 residues. The V gene's germline CDR1 is SGHDN and CDR2 FVKESK. The V gene end was trimmed by 2 bases and the J gene end by 7 bases; junction bases not matched to a gene: 10. The CDR3 loop is CASSQTGEIAYEAFF. The CDR3 DNA reads TGTGCCAGCAGCCAAACAGGGGAGATTGCGTATGAAGCTTTCTTT. Looking up the rest from reference TRBV14 and TRBJ1-1 gives the full variable domain: EAGVTQFPSHSVIEKGQTVTLRCDPISGHDNLYWYRRVMGKEIKFLLHFVKESKQDESGMPNNRFLAERTGGTYSTLKVQPAELEDSGVYFCASSQTGEIAYEAFFGQGTRLTVV.

In its sample, this clone was seen once. The V call is TRBV28, the J call TRBJ2-3; 10 bases agree with TRBD2. This CDR3 has 19 amino acids. V shed 4 bases, J shed 3 bases, and the junction held 16 bases outside the gene matches. Germline V gene lookup returns CDR1 MDHEN and CDR2 SYDVKM. Here the CDR3 reads CASSSPLGGLAGETDTQYF. In nucleotides, the CDR3 is TGTGCCAGCAGTTCACCACTGGGAGGGCTAGCGGGAGAAACAGATACGCAGTATTTT.

The gene calls are TRBV6-4 and TRBJ2-2; D gene ambiguous. Germline V gene data show CDR1 as MRHNA and CDR2 as SNTAGT. This CDR3 spans 15 amino acids. Trimming pared 3 bases from V and 13 bases from J, leaving 21 bases between. CDR3 bases: TGTGCCAGCAGTGATTCCGCCCTAGGTACCGCCGGGCTGTTTTTT. This encodes CASSDSALGTAGLFF.

V usage is TRBV2 and J usage is TRBJ2-1, with TRBD2 identical over 7 bases. CDR1 and CDR2 (germline): SNHLY, FYNNEI. V was clipped by 7 bases and J by 4 bases; unmatched bases: 10. The CDR3 runs 15 residues. The CDR3 DNA is TGTGCCAGCAACGTCGCGCGGGAGATTTACAATGAGCAGTTCTTC. It is translated as CASNVAREIYNEQFF.

The V call is TRBV7-6, the J call TRBJ2-3; TRBD2 aligns across 10 bases. With 1 base clipped from V and 4 bases from J, the junction kept 5 bases outside the gene matches. Germline CDR1 and CDR2: SGHVS and FNYEAQ. CDR3 size: 16 residues. CDR3 in amino acids: CASSLVPSGGADTQYF. The CDR3 DNA is TGTGCCAGCAGCTTAGTTCCCAGCGGGGGGGCAGATACGCAGTATTTT.

J is TRBJ2-3 and V is TRBV9, with 8 bases lining up with TRBD1. V was pared by 4 bases and J by 0 bases, with 10 bases of the junction left unmatched. Germline values: CDR1 SGDLS, CDR2 YYNGEE. The CDR3 loop spans 17 amino acids. For the CDR3, the DNA is TGTGCCAGCAGCAATAATCCGGGACAGGTCAGCACAGATACGCAGTATTTT. This codes for CASSNNPGQVSTDTQYF. The full variable domain, in which reference TRBV9 and TRBJ2-3 provide the parts outside the CDR3, is DSGVTQTPKHLITATGQRVTLRCSPRSGDLSVYWYQQSLDQGLQFLIQYYNGEERAKGNILERFSAQQFPDLHSELNLSSLELGDSALYFCASSNNPGQVSTDTQYFGPGTRLTVL.

This rearrangement joins TRBV25-1 to TRBJ1-1, with 7 bases matching TRBD1. In germline, CDR1 is MGHDK, CDR2 SYGVNS. The V gene end was trimmed by 4 bases and the J gene end by 0 bases; junction bases not matched to a gene: 11. The length of the CDR3 is 17 residues. The CDR3 loop reads CASSVDKRGGMNTEAFF. In DNA form, the CDR3 reads TGTGCCAGCAGTGTTGATAAACGAGGGGGCATGAACACTGAAGCTTTCTTT.

The chain links TRBV4-1 to TRBJ2-3; 7 bases fit TRBD1. This CDR3 is 14 amino acids long. Germline trimming cut 5 bases from V and 2 bases from J; bases unmatched to any gene: 4. The germline CDR1 and CDR2 sequences are MGHRA and YSYEKL. The DNA for the CDR3 is TGCGCCAGCAGCGACAGGGTAACCACAGATACGCAGTATTTT. It encodes CASSDRVTTDTQYF.

The rearrangement uses TRBV15 and TRBJ2-1, with TRBD1 matching over 10 bases. Germline CDR1 reads LNHNV; CDR2 reads YYDKDF (reference sequence). The CDR3 is 15 residues long. With V trimmed by 0 bases and J by 9 bases, 5 bases remained unmatched. DNA for the CDR3: TGTGCCACCAGCAGAGATCCGGGACAGGGGACTGAGCAGTTCTTC. This sequence encodes CATSRDPGQGTEQFF.

This sequence joins TRBV27 and TRBJ2-5; 11 bases map to TRBD2. This CDR3 has 16 residues. Germline CDR1 is MNHEY and CDR2 is SMNVEV (reference sequence). Germline trimming cut 3 bases from V and 7 bases from J; bases unmatched to any gene: 10. This chain's CDR3 is CASSFITSGREGTQYF. The CDR3 bases are TGTGCCAGCAGTTTTATCACTAGCGGGAGAGAAGGGACCCAGTACTTC.

The gene calls are TRBV28 and TRBJ2-5; 8 bases fit TRBD2. This CDR3 contains 15 residues. Germline V gene sequence: CDR1 MDHEN, CDR2 SYDVKM. Germline trimming cut 5 bases from V and 5 bases from J; bases unmatched to any gene: 10. The DNA of the CDR3 is TGTGCCAGCAGTGACCCACGGGGGGGCCTTGAGACCCAGTACTTC. Translated, it gives CASSDPRGGLETQYF.

This chain joins TRBV5-1 and TRBJ2-2, with 8 bases matching TRBD2. The CDR3 extends over 14 amino acids. The V and J ends lost 0 bases and 7 bases, in that order; junction bases with no gene match: 2. In germline, CDR1 is SGHRS, CDR2 YFSETQ. The CDR3 loop reads CASSLDLAGGELFF. CDR3 coding DNA: TGCGCCAGCAGCTTGGACCTAGCGGGCGGGGAGCTGTTTTTT.

The chain combines TRBV6-1 with TRBJ2-3; possibly TRBD2 for D (6 bases). There are 13 residues in the CDR3. V dropped 1 base and J dropped 7 bases, with 9 bases sitting between them. From germline, CDR1 is MNHNS and CDR2 SASEGT. The CDR3 sequence: CASSEGSGYTQYF. CDR3 in DNA: TGTGCCAGCAGTGAAGGGAGCGGGTATACGCAGTATTTT.

In the case of this clone: Germline and junction disagree at one end, which may indicate a read error. The chain has TRBV7-7 and TRBJ2-1, with TRBD1 matching 9 bases. CDR1 SSHAT and CDR2 FNYEAQ come from the germline V gene (reference sequence). This CDR3 is 14 amino acids long. This CDR3 is CASSPGTGPNQQFF. The CDR3 DNA reads as TGTGCCAGCAGCCCCGGGACAGGGCCCAATCAGCAGTTCTTC.

The chain links TRBV2 to TRBJ2-7; 9 nucleotides align to TRBD1. Germline loops: CDR1 SNHLY, CDR2 FYNNEI. The CDR3 length is 15 residues. V trimming: 8 bases; J trimming: 0 bases; junction bases outside the gene matches: 8. The CDR3 sequence is CASSRTGESSYEQYF. In DNA, the CDR3 is TGTGCCAGCTCGAGGACAGGGGAGAGCTCCTACGAGCAGTACTTC. The full variable domain, in which reference TRBV2 and TRBJ2-7 provide the parts outside the CDR3, is EPEVTQTPSHQVTQMGQEVILRCVPISNHLYFYWYRQILGQKVEFLVSFYNNEISEKSEIFDDQFSVERPDGSNFTLKIRSTKLEDSAMYFCASSRTGESSYEQYFGPGTRLTVT.

This chain joins TRBV30 and TRBJ2-1; 9 bases line up with TRBD2. Per the germline V gene, CDR1 is GTSNPN and CDR2 is SVGIG (reference sequence). This CDR3 has 15 residues. The trim removed 3 bases at V and 4 bases at J, leaving 7 bases unmatched. In nucleotides, the CDR3 is TGTGCCTGGAGAGCCGGGACTAGCAGATACAATGAGCAGTTCTTC. Its protein is CAWRAGTSRYNEQFF.

A single count supports this clone. This chain joins TRBV5-1 and TRBJ2-3, with D hard to call. Per germline, CDR1 SGHRS and CDR2 YFSETQ. This CDR3 has 14 residues. Trimming removed 1 base at V and 6 bases at J, with 12 bases between. The CDR3 DNA reads as TGCGCCAGCAGCTTGAGTGATCAGAGGGATACGCAGTATTTT. Translating gives CASSLSDQRDTQYF.

The chain employs TRBV11-1 and TRBJ2-2; D call uncertain. V was pared by 1 base and J by 5 bases, with 11 bases between. Germline assignment: CDR1 SGHAT and CDR2 FQDESV (reference sequence). CDR3 length: 15 residues. CDR3 DNA: TGTGCCAGCAGCTTAGGAGGTAGCCCGACCGGGGAGCTGTTTTTT. Residues: CASSLGGSPTGELFF.

The genes are TRBV28 and TRBJ2-1; 8 bases are a match to TRBD2. V shed 3 bases and J 4 bases; nucleotides not matched to a gene: 2. Germline V gene data show CDR1 as MDHEN and CDR2 as SYDVKM. The CDR3 is made up of 14 amino acids. The CDR3 reads CASSLSGRYNEQFF. The CDR3 nucleotides read TGTGCCAGCAGTTTGAGCGGGAGATACAATGAGCAGTTCTTC.

The chain uses TRBV6-5 and TRBJ2-5; TRBD1 matches at 8 bases. The CDR3 runs to 15 residues. Germline lookup yields CDR1 MNHEY and CDR2 SVGAGI. V shed 5 bases, J shed 6 bases, and the junction held 11 bases outside the gene matches. Written as DNA, the CDR3 is TGTGCCAGCAGTCTAACGACAGGGGACGGACAGACCCAGTACTTC. Amino acid sequence: CASSLTTGDGQTQYF.

The rearrangement uses TRBV19 and TRBJ1-2; TRBD1 agrees at 7 bases. Germline CDR1 LNHDA, CDR2 SQIVND (reference sequence). The CDR3 covers 13 residues. Trimming at V came to 5 bases and at J to 3 bases, leaving 3 bases not matched to a gene. In DNA form, the CDR3 reads TGTGCCAGTAGTTTAACAGGGGACTATGGCTACACCTTC. It codes for CASSLTGDYGYTF.

On this clone: The DNA is omitted, as the CDR3 cannot be located on it reliably, and the CDR3 follows TCRdb's listing. The rearrangement links TRBV27 to TRBJ2-7; TRBD2, the table's D call, was not compared with the DNA. From germline, CDR1 is MNHEY and CDR2 SMNVEV (reference sequence). With termini counted, the CDR3 has 15 amino acids. The CDR3 spells CASSLIFGGGIGLYF.

CDR3 bases: TGTGCCAGCAGTCCGTCCCGGGGGTACGAGCAGTACTTC. Translated: CASSPSRGYEQYF. The chain combines TRBV28 with TRBJ2-7; a weak D match, TRBD2 (6 bases). Germline CDR1 is MDHEN and CDR2 is SYDVKM. V lost 5 bases and J lost 4, with 12 bases in between. The CDR3 is made up of 13 amino acids.

This sequence joins TRBV7-8 and TRBJ2-3; TRBD2 matches 7 bases. The J segment lost 0 bases and the V segment lost 2 bases, leaving 5 bases of the junction unmatched. CDR3 length: 16 residues. The germline V gene has CDR1 SGHVS and CDR2 FQNEAQ. The CDR3 protein is CASSLWRGSSTDTQYF. CDR3 in DNA: TGTGCCAGCAGCTTATGGCGGGGGAGTAGCACAGATACGCAGTATTTT.

In its sample, this clone was seen once. This chain joins TRBV5-4 and TRBJ2-1, with TRBD1 as a possible D gene (6 bases). V was clipped by 0 bases and J by 6 bases, with 7 bases between them. The CDR3 is 13 residues long. Germline lookup yields CDR1 SGHNT and CDR2 YYREEE (reference sequence). The CDR3 DNA reads TGTGCCAGCAGCTTGGAAGGGGGCAATGAGCAGTTCTTC. This gives the protein CASSLEGGNEQFF. Filled out from reference TRBV5-4 and TRBJ2-1, the complete variable domain reads ETGVTQSPTHLIKTRGQQVTLRCSSQSGHNTVSWYQQALGQGPQFIFQYYREEENGRGNFPPRFSGLQFPNYSSELNVNALELDDSALYLCASSLEGGNEQFFGPGTRLTVL.